The text below deals with one T cell receptor beta chain. The ends lost 2 bases at V and 10 bases at J; junction bases unmatched: 3. This CDR3 has 12 residues. The germline V gene has CDR1 MNHEY and CDR2 SVGAGI. These data are taken from a study of cytomegalovirus exposure and HLA in healthy donors. Use of 60 Vbeta and 13 Jbeta primers characterized the PCR. TCRdb's table, derived via immunoSEQ multiplex PCR, lists solely in-frame clones and lacks some. Of about 130,000 clones in the sample, around four fifths were seen once. The sample taken for sequencing was PBMCs. This sequence joins TRBV6-5 and TRBJ1-1, with 8 bases fitting TRBD1. This TCR came from a boy between 5 and 17 years old in good health and CMV-seronegative. CDR3 sequence reads: CASSYPQGVAFF. As DNA, the CDR3 is TGTGCCAGCAGTTACCCACAGGGGGTAGCTTTCTTT.